These 23 T cell receptor beta chains were all obtained from the same sample, sequenced in a study of graft-versus-host responses after intestinal transplantation (dated by TCRdb to about 2021). Library preparation employed the immunoSEQ multiplex PCR assay. TCRdb re-hosts the immuneACCESS table, in-frame sequences only. Its copies lack some clones; in the studies checked, an unresolved V gene accounts for under half of them, and the cause for the rest is not known. The sample has under 130,000 clones on record, approximately 93% of them singletons. The top ten clones comprise around 1% of the sample. The sample's time point label, decoded: cells obtained before transplantation from donor or recipient. These receptors are not linked to any known antigen. The source material was unstimulated CD8+ T cells sorted from spleen or lymph node cells, sampled before intestinal transplant. The source is a human donor who received an intestinal transplant.

The gene calls are TRBV7-8 and TRBJ2-1, with D maybe TRBD1 (5 bases). This CDR3 is 15 amino acids long. Germline V lookup: CDR1 SGHVS, CDR2 FQNEAQ. Trimming cost V 5 bases and J 4 bases, with 15 bases left between them. This CDR3 reads CASSPNPGPYNEQFF. Written as DNA, the CDR3 is TGTGCCAGCAGCCCAAACCCAGGGCCTTACAATGAGCAGTTCTTC.

The V and J genes are TRBV4-1 and TRBJ2-3, with 10 bases lining up with TRBD1. The V and J ends lost 6 bases and 4 bases, in that order; junction bases with no gene match: 4. The CDR3 spans 14 residues. CDR1 and CDR2 (germline): MGHRA, YSYEKL. Written as DNA, the CDR3 is TGCGCCAGCAGTCTCGGACAGGGGGCAGATACGCAGTATTTT. This sequence encodes CASSLGQGADTQYF.

The V gene is TRBV5-1, the J gene TRBJ1-1; the D gene is possibly TRBD1 (5 bases). The CDR3 has 15 residues. Germline lookup yields CDR1 SGHRS and CDR2 YFSETQ. V was trimmed by 3 bases and J by 6 bases, leaving 18 bases between them. As DNA, the CDR3 is TGCGCCAGCAGCTCCGTATCGGGGGAAGGAGCTGAAGCTTTCTTT. Translation gives CASSSVSGEGAEAFF.

Turning to this clone: Compared with germline, one end of the junction differs, possibly owing to a read error. The rearrangement uses TRBV2 and TRBJ1-2; weak D call: TRBD1 (6 bases). This CDR3 has 9 amino acids. Germline V gene sequence: CDR1 SNHLY, CDR2 FYNNEI. The CDR3 here is CASSERQAF. The CDR3 DNA reads as TGTGCCAGCAGTGAAAGACAGGCCTTC. Full variable domain (remainder filled in from reference TRBV2 and TRBJ1-2): EPEVTQTPSHQVTQMGQEVILRCVPISNHLYFYWYRQILGQKVEFLVSFYNNEISEKSEIFDDQFSVERPDGSNFTLKIRSTKLEDSAMYFCASSERQAFGSGTRLTVV.

The gene calls are TRBV11-1 and TRBJ1-1; the match to TRBD1 covers 7 bases. Germline V lookup: CDR1 SGHAT, CDR2 FQDESV (reference sequence). The CDR3 length is 14 residues. The trim removed 3 bases at V and 0 bases at J, leaving 1 base unmatched. The CDR3 region has the DNA TGTGCCAGCAGCTTTCAGGGGGTGAACACTGAAGCTTTCTTT. Protein product: CASSFQGVNTEAFF.

The gene calls are TRBV10-3 and TRBJ2-5, with D perhaps assigned TRBD1 or TRBD2 (5 bases each). In germline, CDR1 is ENHRY, CDR2 SYGVKD. CDR3 size: 13 residues. The V end lost 11 bases, the J end lost 4 bases, and 17 bases lay between the germline ends. CDR3 residues: CALWGSLLETQYF. CDR3 sequence (DNA): TGTGCCCTCTGGGGGAGCCTGCTAGAGACCCAGTACTTC.

The V gene is TRBV11-2, the J gene TRBJ2-1, with D hard to call. Between the trimmed V and J ends, which lost 6 bases and 7 bases, there was a span of 10 bases. Germline loops: CDR1 SGHAT, CDR2 FQNNGV. The CDR3 totals 12 residues. The CDR3 nucleotides read TGTGCCAGCAGAAATACCAGGAATGAGCAGTTCTTC. It is translated as CASRNTRNEQFF.

This clone came up once. This CDR3 reads CASSQGLAGGAEQFF. The DNA for the CDR3 is TGCGCCAGCAGCCAAGGACTAGCGGGGGGGGCTGAGCAGTTCTTC. The rearrangement links TRBV4-1 to TRBJ2-1; 14 nucleotides agree with TRBD2. V trimming: 1 base; J trimming: 9 bases; junction bases outside the gene matches: 2. The CDR3 totals 15 residues. Germline CDR1 reads MGHRA; CDR2 reads YSYEKL.

This rearrangement joins TRBV4-1 to TRBJ2-5, with unresolved D. CDR1 MGHRA and CDR2 YSYEKL come from the germline V gene. The CDR3 loop spans 12 amino acids. With 0 bases removed from V and 5 bases from J, the gap between germline ends came to 4 bases. The CDR3 bases are TGCGCCAGCAGCCAAGATCCGGAGACCCAGTACTTC. This sequence encodes CASSQDPETQYF.

This chain links TRBV11-2 with TRBJ2-7, with D unclear. Looked up from germline, CDR1 is SGHAT and CDR2 is FQNNGV. Trimming removed 1 base from V and 0 bases from J, with 4 bases in between. The CDR3 totals 13 residues. The CDR3 sequence is CASSLVVSYEQYF. The CDR3 nucleotides are TGTGCCAGCAGCTTAGTGGTCTCCTACGAGCAGTACTTC.

This clone occurred once. V gene TRBV4-2 combines with J gene TRBJ1-6; no clear D. V lost 2 bases to trimming and J lost 5 bases, with 16 bases between them. The CDR3 has 17 amino acids. Germline V gives CDR1 LGHNA, CDR2 YNFKEQ. The CDR3 nucleotides read TGTGCCAGCAGCCAACCAGGCTACACAGTACATAATTCACCCCTCCACTTT. It translates to CASSQPGYTVHNSPLHF.

This chain uses TRBV5-1 with TRBJ1-2, with D perhaps TRBD1 (6 bases). Germline V gives CDR1 SGHRS, CDR2 YFSETQ. The CDR3 sequence is 11 residues long. V lost 8 bases and J lost 8, with 13 bases in between. This CDR3 reads CASRGLWGYTF. The CDR3, as DNA: TGCGCCAGTCGGGGGCTTTGGGGCTACACCTTC.

This chain joins TRBV7-8 and TRBJ2-7; D is perhaps TRBD2 (5 bases). CDR1 SGHVS and CDR2 FQNEAQ come from the germline V gene. V lost 5 bases and J lost 1, with 18 bases in between. The CDR3 is 16 residues long. CDR3 loop: CASSPAVIGKSYEQYF. The DNA of the CDR3 is TGTGCCAGCAGCCCCGCAGTGATCGGGAAATCCTACGAGCAGTACTTC.

This clone was counted once. The chain carries TRBV7-8 and TRBJ2-5, with D maybe TRBD2 (6 bases). The J call could be wrong; TRBJ2-7 is a better fit for the DNA end. The CDR3 consists of 13 residues. Germline V gene sequence: CDR1 SGHVS, CDR2 FQNEAQ. CDR3 DNA sequence: TGTGCCAGCAGCACGGGACTTAACTACGAGCAGTACTTC. This gives the protein CASSTGLNYEQYF.

The chain combines TRBV6-6 with TRBJ1-1, with a weak D call TRBD1 (6 bases). Trimming pared 0 bases from V and 7 bases from J, leaving 18 bases between. This CDR3 contains 16 residues. Germline CDR1 and CDR2: MNHNY and SVGAGI (reference sequence). The chain's CDR3 is CASSYSRLEGGHEAFF. The CDR3 DNA reads TGTGCCAGCAGTTACTCGAGGCTGGAGGGGGGTCATGAAGCTTTCTTT.

This rearrangement joins TRBV7-6 to TRBJ2-1; 8 bases fit TRBD2. Germline V gives CDR1 SGHVS, CDR2 FNYEAQ. There are 15 residues in the CDR3. Germline trimming cut 1 base from V and 4 bases from J; bases unmatched to any gene: 3. The CDR3: CASSLDGGVYNEQFF. DNA for the CDR3: TGTGCCAGCAGCTTAGACGGGGGGGTATACAATGAGCAGTTCTTC.

The genes are TRBV19 and TRBJ2-7; TRBD2 matches at 9 bases. J gave up 0 bases and V 1 base, and 4 bases lay outside the gene matches. This CDR3 region has 16 residues. Germline values: CDR1 LNHDA, CDR2 SQIVND (reference sequence). DNA for the CDR3: TGTGCCAGTAGTATAGCGAGCGGGGGGATCTCCTACGAGCAGTACTTC. Protein sequence: CASSIASGGISYEQYF. Full variable domain (outside the CDR3, taken from reference TRBV19 and TRBJ2-7): DGGITQSPKYLFRKEGQNVTLSCEQNLNHDAMYWYRQDPGQGLRLIYYSQIVNDFQKGDIAEGYSVSREKKESFPLTVTSAQKNPTAFYLCASSIASGGISYEQYFGPGTRLTVT.

This chain joins TRBV4-1 and TRBJ2-2; tentative D call: TRBD2 (5 bases). The CDR3 contains 15 residues. The germline gives CDR1 MGHRA, CDR2 YSYEKL. V lost 3 bases and J lost 0, with 8 bases in between. The CDR3 nucleotides read TGCGCCAGCAGCCACGCGGGTCCGAACACCGGGGAGCTGTTTTTT. This gives the protein CASSHAGPNTGELFF.

The gene calls are TRBV19 and TRBJ1-5, with a weak D call TRBD1 (5 bases). The ends were cut back, 4 bases at V and 8 bases at J, with 15 bases in the middle. Germline-derived CDR1 and CDR2 are LNHDA and SQIVND (reference sequence). The CDR3 runs 14 residues. The CDR3 DNA follows: TGTGCCAGTAGTACCCTAGGGGAAAGGGAGCCCCAGCATTTT. It specifies CASSTLGEREPQHF.

V is TRBV10-3 and J is TRBJ2-7, with D unresolved. CDR1 and CDR2 (germline): ENHRY, SYGVKD. Trimming stripped 5 bases from V and 5 bases from J, with 10 bases between. This CDR3 comprises 12 residues. The CDR3 region is CAISPGPHEQYF. CDR3 in DNA: TGTGCCATCAGTCCGGGCCCCCACGAGCAGTACTTC.

This chain uses TRBV29-1 with TRBJ2-1; TRBD1 matches 10 bases. The CDR3 runs 11 residues. Looked up from germline, CDR1 is SQVTM and CDR2 is ANQGSEA. Germline trimming cut 6 bases from V and 13 bases from J; bases unmatched to any gene: 6. For the CDR3, the DNA is TGCAGCGTGGACAGGGGGAGGGAACAGTTCTTC. This sequence encodes CSVDRGREQFF.

This chain joins TRBV15 and TRBJ1-3, with 7 bases identical to TRBD1. Per the germline V gene, CDR1 is LNHNV and CDR2 is YYDKDF (reference sequence). CDR3 length: 15 amino acids. With 3 bases clipped from V and 0 bases from J, the junction kept 2 bases outside the gene matches. The CDR3 reads CATSRDRNSGNTIYF. DNA for the CDR3: TGTGCCACCAGCAGGGACAGGAACTCTGGAAACACCATATATTTT.

The V gene is TRBV27, the J gene TRBJ2-7, with 14 bases aligning to TRBD2. In germline, CDR1 is MNHEY, CDR2 SMNVEV (reference sequence). This CDR3 is built from 15 residues. J lost 3 bases, V lost 6 bases, and 4 bases had no gene match. The DNA for the CDR3 is TGTGCCAGCAGGCCGGGGACTAGCGGGGGCTACGAGCAGTACTTC. It translates to CASRPGTSGGYEQYF.